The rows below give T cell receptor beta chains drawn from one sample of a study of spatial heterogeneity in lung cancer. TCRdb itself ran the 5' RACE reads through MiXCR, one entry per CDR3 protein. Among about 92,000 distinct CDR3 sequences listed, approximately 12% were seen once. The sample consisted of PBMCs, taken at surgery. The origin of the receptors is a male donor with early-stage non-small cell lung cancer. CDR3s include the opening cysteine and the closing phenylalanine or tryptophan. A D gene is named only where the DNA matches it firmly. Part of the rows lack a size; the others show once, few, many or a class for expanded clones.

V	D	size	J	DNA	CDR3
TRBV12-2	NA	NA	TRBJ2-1	TGTGCAAGTCGCTTAGTCTCCCAGCGGGGGAACGAAATAAGCTCCTACAATGAGCAGTTCTTC	CASRLVSQRGNEISSYNEQFF
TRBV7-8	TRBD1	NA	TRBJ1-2	TGTGCCAGCAGCTTAGGAGGGGGCGATTCTAGTGGCTACACCTTC	CASSLGGGDSSGYTF
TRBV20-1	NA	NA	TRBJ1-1	TGCAGTGCTAGAGATCCTGCCTTCGGGGGGTGGGCTGAAGCTTTCTTT	CSARDPAFGGWAEAFF
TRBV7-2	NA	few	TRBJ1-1	TGTGCCAGCAGCTTAGCGCGCAGGGCGAACACTGAAGCTTTCTTT	CASSLARRANTEAFF
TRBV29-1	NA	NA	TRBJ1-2	TGCAGCGTTGGTTCCGGGAACTATGGCTACACCTTC	CSVGSGNYGYTF
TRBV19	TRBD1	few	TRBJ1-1	TGTGCCAGTACCCGGACAGGGAGTTGGGACACTGAAGCTTTCTTT	CASTRTGSWDTEAFF
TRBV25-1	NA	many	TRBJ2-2	TGTGCCAGCAGTGACCGCAGGGACACCGGGGAGCTGTTTTTT	CASSDRRDTGELFF
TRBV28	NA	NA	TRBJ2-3	TGTGCCAGCAGCCCCACGTCGGGAGACCGCACAGATACGCAGTATTTT	CASSPTSGDRTDTQYF
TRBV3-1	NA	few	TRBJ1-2	TGTGCCAGCAGCCAACGGTCCTATGGCTACACCTTC	CASSQRSYGYTF
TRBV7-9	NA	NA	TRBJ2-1	TGTGCCAGCAGCTCATTAAGGACAGGATGGGGGTTAGCGGATCGCTACAATGAGCAGTTCTTC	CASSSLRTGWGLADRYNEQFF
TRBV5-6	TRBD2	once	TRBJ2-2	TGTGCCAGCAGCTTGGCATTAGCGGGGACGAACACCGGGGAGCTGTTTTTT	CASSLALAGTNTGELFF
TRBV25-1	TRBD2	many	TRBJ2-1	TGTGCCAGCAGTGAGCCGGGACTAGCCTACAATGAGCAGTTCTTC	CASSEPGLAYNEQFF
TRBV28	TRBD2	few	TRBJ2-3	TGTGCCAGCAGTTCAACCAGTCCCCGACTAGCGGGAGGGCTCGATACGCAGTATTTT	CASSSTSPRLAGGLDTQYF
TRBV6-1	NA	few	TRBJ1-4	TGTGCCAGCAGGGGGGCTGGGGAAAAACTGTTTTTT	CASRGAGEKLFF
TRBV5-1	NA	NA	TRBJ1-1	TGCGCCAGCACGAAGACAGGATCGAACACTGAAGCTTTCTTT	CASTKTGSNTEAFF
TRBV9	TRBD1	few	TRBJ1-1	TGTGCCAGCAGCGTTACCGGGACAGAACCATTTAACACTGAAGCTTTCTTT	CASSVTGTEPFNTEAFF
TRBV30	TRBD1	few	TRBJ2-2	TGTGCCTTAGCCCCGGACAGGGGGGGATACACCGGGGAGCTGTTTTTT	CALAPDRGGYTGELFF
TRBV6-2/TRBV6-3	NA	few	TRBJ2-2	TGTGCCAGCAGTACCCAGGGGTCCGGGGAGCTGTTTTTT	CASSTQGSGELFF
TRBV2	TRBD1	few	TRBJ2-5	TGTGCCAGCAGTAGTCAGGGGGCAATAGAGACCCAGTACTTC	CASSSQGAIETQYF
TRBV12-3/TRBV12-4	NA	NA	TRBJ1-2	TGTGCCAGCAGTTTTCCGGGTCAGGGCAACTATGGCTACACCTTC	CASSFPGQGNYGYTF
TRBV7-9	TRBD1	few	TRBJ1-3	TGTGCCAGCAGCCGGGACAGCTCTGGAAACACCATATATTTT	CASSRDSSGNTIYF
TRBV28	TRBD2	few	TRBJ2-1	TGTGCCAGCAGTTCCGGACTAGCGGGAGTATACAATGAGCAGTTCTTC	CASSSGLAGVYNEQFF
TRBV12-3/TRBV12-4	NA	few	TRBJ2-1	TGTGCCAGCGTCTACGAGAATGAGCAGTTCTTC	CASVYENEQFF
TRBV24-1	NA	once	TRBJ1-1	TGTGCCACCAGTGATCCATCCCGCGGCGAAGCTTTCTTT	CATSDPSRGEAFF
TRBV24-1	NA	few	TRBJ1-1	TGTGCCACCAGTAACCCGGCGGACACTGAAGCTTTCTTT	CATSNPADTEAFF
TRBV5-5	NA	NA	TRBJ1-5	TGTGCCAGCAGCTTGGTTGGGGCTGGACAGCCCCAGCATTTT	CASSLVGAGQPQHF
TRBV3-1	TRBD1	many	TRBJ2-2	TGTGCCAGCAGCTGGGCAGGGGGAAGCACCGGGGAGCTGTTTTTT	CASSWAGGSTGELFF
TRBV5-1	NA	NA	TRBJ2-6	TGCGCCAGCAGCCCAATAGGCTTCTCTGGGGCCAACGTCCTGACTTTC	CASSPIGFSGANVLTF
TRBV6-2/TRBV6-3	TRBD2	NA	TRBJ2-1	TGTGCCAGCAGTTCTGGACTAGCGGGGGGTTACAATGAGCAGTTCTTC	CASSSGLAGGYNEQFF
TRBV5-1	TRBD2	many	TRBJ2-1	TGCGCCAGCAGCTCCGGGGGGAGCTCCTACAATGAGCAGTTCTTC	CASSSGGSSYNEQFF
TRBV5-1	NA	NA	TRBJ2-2	TGCGCCAGCAGCATGATCGGCAGGGCGAACACCGGGGAGCTGTTTTTT	CASSMIGRANTGELFF
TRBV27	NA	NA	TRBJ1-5	TGTGCCAGCAGTTTATGGGGGCGGCAGCCCCAGCATTTT	CASSLWGRQPQHF
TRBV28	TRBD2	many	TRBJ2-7	TGTGCCAGCAGTTTCCACCTAGCGGCCCTCTCCTACGAGCAGTACTTC	CASSFHLAALSYEQYF
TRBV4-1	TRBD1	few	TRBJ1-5	TGCGCCAGCAGAGAGACAGGGAAGGGGGATCAGCCCCAGCATTTT	CASRETGKGDQPQHF
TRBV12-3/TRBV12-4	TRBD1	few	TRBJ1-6	TGTGCCAGCAGATACAGGGGCCCAGGGTATAATTCACCCCTCCACTTT	CASRYRGPGYNSPLHF
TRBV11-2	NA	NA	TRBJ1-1	TGTGCCAGCAGCTCTACCCGGCGGACAATGAACACTGAAGCTTTCTTT	CASSSTRRTMNTEAFF
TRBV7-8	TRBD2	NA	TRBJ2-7	TGTGCCAGCAGCGCAACCGCGGGACTAGCGGGTACCTACGAGCAGTACTTC	CASSATAGLAGTYEQYF
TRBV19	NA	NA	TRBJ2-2	TGTGCCAGTAGTGCGGGGACCGGGGAGCTGTTTTTT	CASSAGTGELFF
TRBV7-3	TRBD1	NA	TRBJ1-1	TGTGCCAGCAGCGCGACAGGGCACAACACTGAAGCTTTCTTT	CASSATGHNTEAFF
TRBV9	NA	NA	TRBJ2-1	TGTGCCAGCAGCGTAGGCCGGGGGCAAGTGCAGTTCTTC	CASSVGRGQVQFF
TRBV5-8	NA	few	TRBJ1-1	TGTGCCAGCACCCTTGTATTTGAAGCTTTCTTT	CASTLVFEAFF
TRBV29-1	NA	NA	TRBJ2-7	TGCAGCGCAGGTCGCGGGTTCTCCTACGAGCAGTACTTC	CSAGRGFSYEQYF
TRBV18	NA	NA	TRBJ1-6	TGTGCCAGCTCACTAAGGGACTCAGCTTCACCCCTCCACTTT	CASSLRDSASPLHF
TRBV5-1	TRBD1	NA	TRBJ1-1	TGCGCCAGCAGCTCTACAGGGGCCGACACTGAAGCTTTCTTT	CASSSTGADTEAFF
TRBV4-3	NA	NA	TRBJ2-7	TGCGCCAGCAGCCAAGGCTTCCAAGTCTACGAGCAGTACTTC	CASSQGFQVYEQYF
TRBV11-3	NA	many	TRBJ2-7	TGTGCCAGCAGCGCCCCGACTAGTCACGAGCAGTACTTC	CASSAPTSHEQYF
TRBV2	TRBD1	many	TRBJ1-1	TGTGCCAGCAGTGTAGACAGGGTGAACACTGAAGCTTTCTTT	CASSVDRVNTEAFF
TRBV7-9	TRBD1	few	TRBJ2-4	TGTGCCAGCAGCTTGTACTTCCCGGGACAGGTTAAAAACATTCAGTACTTC	CASSLYFPGQVKNIQYF
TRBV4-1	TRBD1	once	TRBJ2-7	TGCGCCAGCAGCCAAAAAGGGGGCCTGCAAAACGAGCAGTACTTC	CASSQKGGLQNEQYF
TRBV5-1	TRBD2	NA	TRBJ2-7	TGCGCCAGCAGCTTGGGATCGTCGGGGGGAGTGTACGAGCAGTACTTC	CASSLGSSGGVYEQYF